Below are 24 T cell receptor beta chains sequenced from a single sample in a study of OX40 agonist ivuxolimab in advanced cancers. TCRdb's table, derived via immunoSEQ multiplex PCR, lists solely in-frame clones and lacks some. The table lists roughly 80,000 clones, roughly 85% of them singletons. The source was CD4+ or CD8+ T cells sorted from blood, collected in a trial of the OX40 agonist ivuxolimab. The source of these receptors is an adult with an advanced solid tumor such as melanoma, head and neck, liver or kidney cancer.

Comments on this clone: The sample carries other DNA sequences with the same CDR3. The chain carries TRBV6-5 and TRBJ2-2; unclear D gene. This CDR3 has 13 residues. Between the trimmed V and J ends, which lost 0 bases and 8 bases, there was a span of 7 bases. The germline V gene has CDR1 MNHEY and CDR2 SVGAGI. The CDR3 reads CASSYSRRGELFF. The CDR3 coding sequence is TGTGCCAGCAGTTACTCGAGAAGAGGGGAGCTGTTTTTT.

The rearrangement links TRBV5-4 to TRBJ2-3; D gene uncertain. The germline CDR1 and CDR2 sequences are SGHNT and YYREEE (reference sequence). CDR3 length: 13 residues. Deletions cut 5 bases from V and 2 bases from J, with 9 bases between. The CDR3 sequence is CASRKEDTDTQYF. The DNA of the CDR3 is TGTGCCAGCAGGAAGGAAGACACAGATACGCAGTATTTT.

The rearrangement uses TRBV11-2 and TRBJ2-7; 12 nucleotides match TRBD2. V was clipped by 5 bases and J by 3 bases; unmatched bases: 8. Germline assignment: CDR1 SGHAT and CDR2 FQNNGV. There are 16 residues in the CDR3. This CDR3 reads CASSPHGLAGIYEQYF. In DNA, the CDR3 is TGTGCCAGCAGCCCACATGGACTAGCGGGGATCTACGAGCAGTACTTC.

This clone was seen more than once but under ten times. The chain uses TRBV27 and TRBJ1-6, with D possibly matching TRBD1 (6 bases). This CDR3 is built from 15 residues. The V end was cut by 4 bases, the J end by 2 bases, with 9 bases between. The germline V gene encodes CDR1 MNHEY and CDR2 SMNVEV (reference sequence). The CDR3 reads CASSSGGTYNSPLHF. CDR3 nucleotide sequence: TGTGCCAGCAGTTCTGGGGGCACCTATAATTCACCCCTCCACTTT.

This rearrangement joins TRBV5-1 to TRBJ1-5; TRBD1 matches at 7 bases. Germline loops: CDR1 SGHRS, CDR2 YFSETQ. This CDR3 region has 15 residues. The V and J ends lost 1 base and 6 bases, in that order; junction bases with no gene match: 7. In nucleotides, the CDR3 is TGCGCCAGCAGCTTGATAGGGGGCGAGGGTCAGCCCCAGCATTTT. Translating gives CASSLIGGEGQPQHF.

The genes are TRBV29-1 and TRBJ2-3; D not certain. The germline CDR1 and CDR2 sequences are SQVTM and ANQGSEA. V lost 8 bases and J lost 10, with 13 bases in between. The CDR3 contains 10 residues. The DNA of the CDR3 is TGCAGCCCGGATCGGGTGCCGCAGTATTTT. As protein: CSPDRVPQYF.

This sequence joins TRBV20-1 and TRBJ2-1; D gene ambiguous. Trimming left V 3 bases short and J 8 bases short, with 8 bases between. The length of the CDR3 is 11 residues. Germline V CDR1 and CDR2: DFQATT, SNEGSKA (reference sequence). CDR3 protein: CSASDKHEQFF. The CDR3 DNA is TGCAGTGCTAGCGACAAACATGAGCAGTTCTTC.

The chain couples TRBV30 to TRBJ2-2, with 10 bases fitting TRBD2. V lost 5 bases and J lost 4; bases outside the gene matches: 7. There are 15 residues in the CDR3. Germline values: CDR1 GTSNPN, CDR2 SVGIG (reference sequence). This CDR3 reads CAWGRAGGRTGELFF. The CDR3 DNA reads as TGTGCCTGGGGGAGAGCGGGGGGGCGCACCGGGGAGCTGTTTTTT.

V and J are TRBV6-1 and TRBJ1-5; D gene ambiguous. Trimming stripped 4 bases from V and 0 bases from J, with 10 bases between. The CDR3 has 15 amino acids. Germline lookup yields CDR1 MNHNS and CDR2 SASEGT. The CDR3 sequence: CASSVAGYSNQPQHF. The CDR3 DNA reads as TGTGCCAGCAGTGTGGCCGGGTATAGCAATCAGCCCCAGCATTTT.

V is TRBV6-5 and J is TRBJ2-7; either TRBD1 or TRBD2 may supply D (5 bases each). Per germline, CDR1 MNHEY and CDR2 SVGAGI. V shed 6 bases and J shed 7 bases, with 22 bases lying between them. The CDR3 is 15 residues long. CDR3 sequence (DNA): TGTGCCAGCAGCAGAGACAGAGACCCCTCGGGGGAGCAGTACTTC. This translates into CASSRDRDPSGEQYF.

This clone was found once. This chain connects TRBV19 to TRBJ1-1; maybe TRBD1 (5 bases). Germline V gene lookup returns CDR1 LNHDA and CDR2 SQIVND (reference sequence). The CDR3 extends over 16 amino acids. The V end lost 5 bases, the J end lost 1 base, and 17 bases lay between the germline ends. In nucleotides, the CDR3 is TGTGCCAGTAGTGAAATCGACAGCCGCCCGAACACTGAAGCTTTCTTT. Protein product: CASSEIDSRPNTEAFF.

Written as DNA, the CDR3 is TGTGCCAGCTCACCAGACCGGGGTCCCTCTTATGGCTACACCTTC. It is translated as CASSPDRGPSYGYTF. The V gene is TRBV18, the J gene TRBJ1-2; unclear D gene. Trimming stripped 2 bases from V and 5 bases from J, with 15 bases between. The CDR3 sequence is 15 residues long. Germline loops: CDR1 KGHSH, CDR2 LQKENI.

The genes are TRBV5-1 and TRBJ2-7; TRBD1 matches at 7 bases. Germline V gene lookup returns CDR1 SGHRS and CDR2 YFSETQ. The J segment lost 3 bases and the V segment lost 1 base, leaving 10 bases of the junction unmatched. The CDR3 is 16 residues long. CDR3 region: CASSLRVGTDYYEQYF. The DNA of the CDR3 is TGCGCCAGCAGCTTGAGGGTCGGGACAGACTACTACGAGCAGTACTTC.

This clone was counted only a few times. The rearrangement links TRBV19 to TRBJ1-2; no clear D gene. Per the germline V gene, CDR1 is LNHDA and CDR2 is SQIVND (reference sequence). Trimming removed 7 bases at V and 7 bases at J, with 13 bases between. The CDR3 length is 12 residues. CDR3 amino acids: CASTLARGGYTF. The CDR3 bases are TGTGCCAGTACTCTAGCCCGTGGTGGCTACACCTTC.

The rearrangement uses TRBV4-1 and TRBJ2-7; no firm D call. Between the trimmed V and J ends, which lost 0 bases and 3 bases, there was a span of 12 bases. This CDR3 spans 15 amino acids. Germline loops: CDR1 MGHRA, CDR2 YSYEKL. The CDR3 loop reads CASSQEPVGYYEQYF. In DNA, the CDR3 is TGCGCCAGCAGCCAAGAACCAGTCGGGTACTACGAGCAGTACTTC.

V usage is TRBV2 and J usage is TRBJ1-1; perhaps TRBD1 as D (5 bases). This CDR3 has 16 amino acids. The ends were cut back, 4 bases at V and 0 bases at J, with 15 bases in the middle. The germline gives CDR1 SNHLY, CDR2 FYNNEI. CDR3 loop: CASSVPRGGMNTEAFF. The CDR3 nucleotides are TGTGCCAGCAGTGTCCCGAGGGGAGGGATGAACACTGAAGCTTTCTTT.

The chain employs TRBV27 and TRBJ2-7; D uncertain. V lost 8 bases, J lost 3 bases, and 17 bases lay in between. Per the germline V gene, CDR1 is MNHEY and CDR2 is SMNVEV (reference sequence). There are 14 residues in the CDR3. CDR3 amino acids: CASGSIDSIYEQYF. CDR3 coding DNA: TGTGCCAGCGGATCGATTGACTCGATCTACGAGCAGTACTTC.

This clone was seen a few times. The chain joins TRBV2 to TRBJ2-7, with 7 bases lining up with TRBD1. This CDR3 region has 12 residues. Germline loops: CDR1 SNHLY, CDR2 FYNNEI. V shed 4 bases, J shed 3 bases, and the junction held 0 bases outside the gene matches. DNA of the CDR3: TGTGCCAGCAGTGGACAGGGCTACGAGCAGTACTTC. Its protein product is CASSGQGYEQYF. Full variable domain (outside the CDR3, taken from reference TRBV2 and TRBJ2-7): EPEVTQTPSHQVTQMGQEVILRCVPISNHLYFYWYRQILGQKVEFLVSFYNNEISEKSEIFDDQFSVERPDGSNFTLKIRSTKLEDSAMYFCASSGQGYEQYFGPGTRLTVT.

The CDR3 region has the DNA TGTGCCAGCAGCTTAGTTTCCGGGACAAAAAATGAAAAACTGTTTTTT. The encoded protein is CASSLVSGTKNEKLFF. This sequence joins TRBV7-9 and TRBJ1-4; D might be TRBD1 (6 bases). This CDR3 contains 16 residues. Trimming took 1 base from V and 5 from J, leaving 14 bases between them. CDR1 is SEHNR, CDR2 FQNEAQ, per germline (reference sequence).

The chain links TRBV11-2 to TRBJ2-2; 8 nucleotides agree with TRBD1. The CDR3 sequence is 16 residues long. The V gene's germline CDR1 is SGHAT and CDR2 FQNNGV. After removal of 1 base from V and 7 bases from J, the junction contained 8 bases not matched to a gene. This CDR3 is CASSLVGQGLVGELFF. CDR3 DNA sequence: TGTGCCAGCAGCTTAGTAGGACAGGGATTAGTCGGGGAGCTGTTTTTT. Complete variable domain (other parts from reference TRBV11-2 and TRBJ2-2): EAGVAQSPRYKIIEKRQSVAFWCNPISGHATLYWYQQILGQGPKLLIQFQNNGVVDDSQLPKDRFSAERLKGVDSTLKIQPAKLEDSAVYLCASSLVGQGLVGELFFGEGSRLTVL.

This chain uses TRBV4-3 with TRBJ2-2, with D unresolved. The CDR3 loop spans 12 amino acids. Per germline, CDR1 LGHNA and CDR2 YSLEER. V was trimmed by 10 bases and J by 6 bases, leaving 12 bases between them. In DNA form, the CDR3 reads TGCGCCAACCTGCCTGACGCCGGGGAGCTGTTTTTT. It encodes CANLPDAGELFF.

The DNA of the CDR3 is TGTGCCAGCAGCCGTACGGGACAGAACTATGGCTACACCTTC. It is translated as CASSRTGQNYGYTF. This rearrangement joins TRBV7-3 to TRBJ1-2, with 7 bases matching TRBD1. V lost 5 bases, J lost 2 bases, and 5 bases stayed unmatched. Germline loops: CDR1 SGHTA, CDR2 FQGTGA. The CDR3 length is 14 residues. Drawing the rest from reference TRBV7-3 and TRBJ1-2, the complete variable domain is GAGVSQTPSNKVTEKGKYVELRCDPISGHTALYWYRQSLGQGPEFLIYFQGTGAADDSGLPNDRFFAVRPEGSVSTLKIQRTERGDSAVYLCASSRTGQNYGYTFGSGTRLTVV.

The gene calls are TRBV6-5 and TRBJ1-2, with D tentatively TRBD1 (5 bases). Trimming cost V 4 bases and J 2 bases, with 14 bases left between them. There are 15 residues in the CDR3. Germline CDR1 MNHEY, CDR2 SVGAGI. This chain's CDR3 is CASSLGGDRNYGYTF. CDR3 in DNA: TGTGCCAGCAGTTTGGGGGGGGATAGGAACTATGGCTACACCTTC.

This clone was seen once. This chain uses TRBV19 with TRBJ1-5; D not certain. The length of the CDR3 is 16 residues. Germline values: CDR1 LNHDA, CDR2 SQIVND (reference sequence). Trimming left V 1 base short and J 6 bases short, with 16 bases between. The chain's CDR3 is CASSIAGLSISQPQHF. The CDR3 DNA follows: TGTGCCAGTAGTATAGCGGGCCTAAGTATAAGTCAGCCCCAGCATTTT.